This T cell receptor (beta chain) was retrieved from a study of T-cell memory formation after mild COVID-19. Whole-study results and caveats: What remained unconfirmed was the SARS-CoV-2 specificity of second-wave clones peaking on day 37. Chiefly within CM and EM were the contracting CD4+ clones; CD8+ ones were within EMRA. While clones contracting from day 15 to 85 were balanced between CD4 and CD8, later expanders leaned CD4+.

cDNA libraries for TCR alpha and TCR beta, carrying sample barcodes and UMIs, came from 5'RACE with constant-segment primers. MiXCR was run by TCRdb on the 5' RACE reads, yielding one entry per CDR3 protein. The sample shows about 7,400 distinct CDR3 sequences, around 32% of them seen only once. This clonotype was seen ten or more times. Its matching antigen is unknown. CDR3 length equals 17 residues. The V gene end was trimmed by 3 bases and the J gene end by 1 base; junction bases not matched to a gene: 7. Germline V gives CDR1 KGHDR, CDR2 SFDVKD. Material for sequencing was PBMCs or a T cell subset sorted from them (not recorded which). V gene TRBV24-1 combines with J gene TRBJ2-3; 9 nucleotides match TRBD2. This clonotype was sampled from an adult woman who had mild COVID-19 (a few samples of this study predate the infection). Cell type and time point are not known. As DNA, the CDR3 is TGTGCCACCAGTGATAACAAATGGACTAGCGGCACAGATACGCAGTATTTT. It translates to CATSDNKWTSGTDTQYF.